This entry lists 21 T cell receptor beta chains sequenced from one sample in a study of blood T cell repertoires in COVID-19. Profiled with immunoSEQ multiplex PCR; TCRdb holds only in-frame clones, not every one. The sample has some 130,000 clones, 75% to 85% seen once. Specimen: peripheral blood. The receptors originated from an elderly woman with acute or convalescent COVID-19.

V is TRBV30 and J is TRBJ2-3; 7 bases agree with TRBD1. J was trimmed by 5 bases and V by 0 bases; bases with no gene match: 2. Germline V gene lookup returns CDR1 GTSNPN and CDR2 SVGIG (reference sequence). The CDR3 spans 13 residues. CDR3 sequence: CAWSVQGLDTQYF. The CDR3 region has the DNA TGTGCCTGGAGTGTACAGGGGTTAGATACGCAGTATTTT.

The chain combines TRBV19 with TRBJ1-2; TRBD1 matches 8 bases. This CDR3 comprises 17 residues. V trimming: 4 bases; J trimming: 4 bases; junction bases outside the gene matches: 14. Germline V gives CDR1 LNHDA, CDR2 SQIVND (reference sequence). The CDR3 here is CASSTGGNQGSIYGYTF. The CDR3, as DNA: TGTGCCAGTAGTACAGGGGGCAACCAGGGGAGTATCTATGGCTACACCTTC. The complete variable domain, with remaining parts taken from reference TRBV19 and TRBJ1-2, reads DGGITQSPKYLFRKEGQNVTLSCEQNLNHDAMYWYRQDPGQGLRLIYYSQIVNDFQKGDIAEGYSVSREKKESFPLTVTSAQKNPTAFYLCASSTGGNQGSIYGYTFGSGTRLTVV.

This clone was observed a single time. CDR3 bases: TGCAGTGCTAGTGGGGGACAGGGGACTGAAGCTTTCTTT. This encodes CSASGGQGTEAFF. The genes are TRBV20-1 and TRBJ1-1, with 10 bases that match TRBD1. With 3 bases clipped from V and 5 bases from J, the junction kept 3 bases outside the gene matches. The germline gives CDR1 DFQATT, CDR2 SNEGSKA (reference sequence). CDR3 length equals 13 residues.

This rearrangement joins TRBV7-3 to TRBJ1-1; no clear D. The germline V and J ends were trimmed by 2 bases and 1 base, with 5 bases remaining between them. The germline CDR1 and CDR2 sequences are SGHTA and FQGTGA. This CDR3 has 13 amino acids. The CDR3 protein is CASSLSWNTEAFF. CDR3 coding DNA: TGTGCCAGCAGCTTATCCTGGAACACTGAAGCTTTCTTT. Full variable domain (remainder filled in from reference TRBV7-3 and TRBJ1-1): GAGVSQTPSNKVTEKGKYVELRCDPISGHTALYWYRQSLGQGPEFLIYFQGTGAADDSGLPNDRFFAVRPEGSVSTLKIQRTERGDSAVYLCASSLSWNTEAFFGQGTRLTVV.

The chain recombines TRBV5-1 with TRBJ2-5; TRBD2 matches at 11 bases. With V trimmed by 0 bases and J by 4 bases, 2 bases remained unmatched. Germline values: CDR1 SGHRS, CDR2 YFSETQ. The CDR3 has 15 amino acids. In nucleotides, the CDR3 is TGCGCCAGCAGCTTGGGCACTAGCGGGAGAGAGACCCAGTACTTC. As protein: CASSLGTSGRETQYF. Together with reference TRBV5-1 and TRBJ2-5, the CDR3 gives the full variable domain: KAGVTQTPRYLIKTRGQQVTLSCSPISGHRSVSWYQQTPGQGLQFLFEYFSETQRNKGNFPGRFSGRQFSNSRSEMNVSTLELGDSALYLCASSLGTSGRETQYFGPGTRLLVL.

This sequence joins TRBV20-1 and TRBJ1-2; D unclear. CDR1 and CDR2 from the germline V gene are DFQATT and SNEGSKA (reference sequence). The CDR3 consists of 13 residues. Trimming removed 3 bases from V and 2 bases from J, with 10 bases in between. The CDR3 nucleotides read TGCAGTGCTAGTTCGACCAGGAACTATGGCTACACCTTC. Encoded protein: CSASSTRNYGYTF.

The chain joins TRBV11-1 to TRBJ2-1, with 11 bases aligning to TRBD1. V gave up 5 bases and J gave up 4 bases; unmatched junction bases: 4. The CDR3 runs 15 residues. Germline V CDR1 and CDR2: SGHAT, FQDESV (reference sequence). The CDR3 nucleotides read TGTGCCAGCAGCCGGGACAGGGGGTCGTACAATGAGCAGTTCTTC. Its protein product is CASSRDRGSYNEQFF.

This CDR3 is CASSLGDTEAFF. The CDR3 DNA is TGTGCCAGCAGCTTGGGAGACACTGAAGCTTTCTTT. The rearrangement links TRBV5-8 to TRBJ1-1; the D is unclear. Deletions cut 0 bases from V and 3 bases from J, with 3 bases between. From germline, CDR1 is SGHTS and CDR2 YDEGEE. The CDR3 totals 12 residues. Supplemented by reference TRBV5-8 and TRBJ1-1, the full variable domain reads EAGVTQSPTHLIKTRGQQATLRCSPISGHTSVYWYQQALGLGLQFLLWYDEGEERNRGNFPPRFSGRQFPNYSSELNVNALELEDSALYLCASSLGDTEAFFGQGTRLTVV.

V gene TRBV7-9 combines with J gene TRBJ1-2; 8 nucleotides align to TRBD1. This CDR3 has 14 residues. The V and J ends lost 5 bases and 4 bases, in that order; junction bases with no gene match: 6. Germline V gives CDR1 SEHNR, CDR2 FQNEAQ (reference sequence). In DNA, the CDR3 is TGTGCCAGCAGCCCGAGGACAGGGTTCTATGGCTACACCTTC. Translating gives CASSPRTGFYGYTF.

This chain's CDR3 is CASSPRTSLLRNEQFF. The DNA for the CDR3 is TGTGCCAGCAGCCCCCGGACTAGCCTACTTAGGAATGAGCAGTTCTTC. The rearrangement joins TRBV14 to TRBJ2-1; 8 positions match TRBD2. The CDR3 loop spans 16 amino acids. V lost 4 bases and J lost 7; bases outside the gene matches: 12. Germline CDR1 and CDR2: SGHDN and FVKESK.

J is TRBJ1-2 and V is TRBV25-1, with TRBD1 matching 8 bases. The ends lost 6 bases at V and 8 bases at J; junction bases unmatched: 8. Germline loops: CDR1 MGHDK, CDR2 SYGVNS. The CDR3 contains 13 residues. This CDR3 reads CASSIGQGRGYTF. The CDR3 coding sequence is TGTGCCAGCAGCATCGGACAGGGAAGGGGCTACACCTTC.

The rearrangement joins TRBV10-3 to TRBJ1-6, with 7 bases aligning to TRBD1. Germline V gives CDR1 ENHRY, CDR2 SYGVKD. The CDR3 has 15 amino acids. V was clipped by 3 bases and J by 7 bases; unmatched bases: 6. For the CDR3, the DNA is TGTGCCATCAGTGATTCGACAGGGAACAATTCACCCCTCCACTTT. Protein sequence: CAISDSTGNNSPLHF.

The genes are TRBV29-1 and TRBJ2-7; D is perhaps TRBD2 (6 bases). Deletions cut 7 bases from V and 4 bases from J, with 20 bases between. CDR3 length equals 14 residues. The germline gives CDR1 SQVTM, CDR2 ANQGSEA. The CDR3: CSDHAGRINYEQYF. In DNA, the CDR3 is TGCAGCGACCACGCGGGGCGAATCAATTACGAGCAGTACTTC.

This chain joins TRBV19 and TRBJ1-4; TRBD1 is a possible D gene (5 bases). CDR1 and CDR2 from the germline V gene are LNHDA and SQIVND (reference sequence). This CDR3 comprises 15 residues. V was pared by 5 bases and J by 5 bases, with 15 bases between. CDR3 coding DNA: TGTGCCAGTAGTTATACGGTAACAGGCAATGAAAAACTGTTTTTT. The encoded protein is CASSYTVTGNEKLFF. Variable domain in full (rest from reference TRBV19 and TRBJ1-4): DGGITQSPKYLFRKEGQNVTLSCEQNLNHDAMYWYRQDPGQGLRLIYYSQIVNDFQKGDIAEGYSVSREKKESFPLTVTSAQKNPTAFYLCASSYTVTGNEKLFFGSGTQLSVL.

The gene calls are TRBV4-1 and TRBJ2-3, with a possible D match to TRBD2 (6 bases). This CDR3 has 15 residues. The germline CDR1 and CDR2 sequences are MGHRA and YSYEKL. V lost 5 bases to trimming and J lost 2 bases, with 14 bases between them. The CDR3 DNA sequence: TGCGCCAGCAGCTTTCGCGGGGACTTCACAGATACGCAGTATTTT. It yields the protein CASSFRGDFTDTQYF.

This chain uses TRBV7-8 with TRBJ2-5; D is undetermined. The CDR3 runs to 13 residues. CDR1 SGHVS and CDR2 FQNEAQ come from the germline V gene. V dropped 1 base and J dropped 1 base, with 4 bases sitting between them. The CDR3 here is CASSLGSQETQYF. In nucleotides, the CDR3 is TGTGCCAGCAGCTTAGGTAGCCAAGAGACCCAGTACTTC.

Details on this clone: At one end, the junction sequence differs from germline, possibly due to a read error. V gene TRBV4-1 combines with J gene TRBJ1-4; TRBD1 is a possible D gene (5 bases). There are 16 residues in the CDR3. Per germline, CDR1 MGHRA and CDR2 YSYEKL. The CDR3 spells CASSQGEARAKEKLFF. The CDR3 nucleotides read TGCGCCAGCAGCCAAGGGGAGGCCAGGGCTAAGGAAAAACTGTTTTTT.

V gene TRBV4-1 combines with J gene TRBJ2-3, with TRBD2 as a possible D gene (5 bases). CDR1 is MGHRA, CDR2 YSYEKL, per germline. V lost 4 bases, J lost 5 bases, and 16 bases lay in between. The CDR3 spans 15 residues. CDR3 sequence reads: CASSPGGRILDTQYF. CDR3 coding DNA: TGCGCCAGCAGCCCTGGCGGGCGGATCCTAGATACGCAGTATTTT.

This clone occurred once. The CDR3 spells CASSETSGRNTGELFF. The CDR3 nucleotides are TGTGCCAGCAGCGAAACTAGCGGGAGGAACACCGGGGAGCTGTTTTTT. The V gene is TRBV3-1 (or the pseudogene TRBV3-2), the J gene TRBJ2-2; 11 bases line up with TRBD2. V lost 5 bases and J lost 1; bases outside the gene matches: 3. CDR1 LGHDT and CDR2 YNNKEL come from the germline V gene (reference sequence). CDR3 size: 16 residues.

The chain combines TRBV18 with TRBJ1-2, with D perhaps matching TRBD1 (5 bases). V lost 2 bases, J lost 7 bases, and 17 bases lay in between. This CDR3 spans 15 amino acids. Germline CDR1 KGHSH, CDR2 LQKENI. The CDR3 DNA sequence: TGTGCCAGCTCACCAATTGATGGGGCCGGCGGTGGCTACACCTTC. It is translated as CASSPIDGAGGGYTF.

This clone has a single count. The rearrangement joins TRBV5-4 to TRBJ2-1; tentative D call: TRBD2 (6 bases). Germline CDR1 reads SGHNT; CDR2 reads YYREEE (reference sequence). The CDR3 consists of 16 residues. V lost 3 bases, J lost 2 bases, and 15 bases lay in between. The CDR3 DNA sequence: TGTGCCAGCAGCTATCGCGGTGGCGGGGCCTACAATGAGCAGTTCTTC. Translated, it gives CASSYRGGGAYNEQFF.